The rows below give T cell receptor beta chains drawn from one sample of a study of T cell changes during pregnancy in multiple sclerosis. Measured with immunoSEQ multiplex PCR; TCRdb has only the in-frame clones, and not every one. This sample yields 75,000 to 95,000 clones, of which around 93% are seen a single time; more than 1.5% belongs to the top ten. The input for sequencing was peripheral blood, taken in the first trimester of pregnancy. These receptors all come from a female donor in good health, enrolled as a control in a pregnancy study. Each CDR3 is given with its conserved first and last residue. The D gene is left open where the match is weak. Some rows mark clone size as missing; the rest say once, few, many or name a class of expanded clone.

CDR3nt	CDR3aa	abundance	v_gene	j_gene	d_gene
TGCGCCAGCAGCCGCTCAGGGTTCGAAGCTTTCTTT	CASSRSGFEAFF	-	TRBV4-3	TRBJ1-1	-
TGTGCCAGCAGCTTAGTTGGCAGGGTAGGTGAGTGGGATCAGCCCCAGCATTTT	CASSLVGRVGEWDQPQHF	-	TRBV7-8	TRBJ1-5	-
TGTGCCAGCAGTGAAGAGAGGCAGGGTCTCGAAAAACTGTTTTTT	CASSEERQGLEKLFF	-	TRBV2	TRBJ1-4	-
TGTGCCAGCAGGACCGGGACTAGCGGGCCCCGGGAGCAGTTCTTC	CASRTGTSGPREQFF	-	TRBV6-5	TRBJ2-1	TRBD2
TGCGCCAGCAGCCTGGGACAGGGGCTCTCCTACGAGCAGTACTTC	CASSLGQGLSYEQYF	once	TRBV5-1	TRBJ2-7	TRBD1
TGCGCCAGCAGCGGCACCAGCACAGATACGCAGTATTTT	CASSGTSTDTQYF	once	TRBV4-1	TRBJ2-3	-
TGTGCCAGCAGCCATGGGGGGGCCACCACAGATACGCAGTATTTT	CASSHGGATTDTQYF	-	TRBV5-6	TRBJ2-3	-
TGTGCCAGCAGCTTATCGCCAGGGAACCACGAGCAGTACTTC	CASSLSPGNHEQYF	-	TRBV11-3	TRBJ2-7	-
TGTGCCAGCAGCCCACAACGGGAGCTGTTTTTT	CASSPQRELFF	-	TRBV28	TRBJ2-2	-
TGTGCCAGCAGCTTTAATAGGGAGCTAGATGACTATGGCTACACCTTC	CASSFNRELDDYGYTF	few	TRBV9	TRBJ1-2	-
TGTGCCAGCATCCCCCGACAGGGTCCAAACACCATATATTTT	CASIPRQGPNTIYF	-	TRBV7-9	TRBJ1-3	TRBD1
TGCAGTTCAGGGAGCACAGATACGCAGTATTTT	CSSGSTDTQYF	-	TRBV20-1	TRBJ2-3	-
TGTGCCAGCAGTCTAACCGGGACACTTAACTATGGCTACACCTTC	CASSLTGTLNYGYTF	once	TRBV6-5	TRBJ1-2	-
TGCGCCAGCAGCCAAGCTGGACAGAAGGGCTATGGCTACACCTTC	CASSQAGQKGYGYTF	-	TRBV4-1	TRBJ1-2	-
TGTGCCAGCAGATATAGAGGTGGGACTAACAATGAGCAGTTCTTC	CASRYRGGTNNEQFF	-	TRBV7-9	TRBJ2-1	TRBD2
TGTGCCAGTAGTCGTGCGTTAGCGACAGGAGGAGAGACCCAGTACTTC	CASSRALATGGETQYF	once	TRBV19	TRBJ2-5	-
TGCAGCGTGGGGGGATTGGGTTCGCTCTACGAGCAGTACTTC	CSVGGLGSLYEQYF	-	TRBV29-1	TRBJ2-7	-
TGTGCCAGCATTCTTGGGACAGGAGCCACCGGGGAGCTGTTTTTT	CASILGTGATGELFF	-	TRBV28	TRBJ2-2	TRBD1
TGCGCCAGCACCCAAGGTTTTGGGGGGGCAGATGGCTACACCTTC	CASTQGFGGADGYTF	once	TRBV4-3	TRBJ1-2	-
TGTGCCAGCTCACCCCAGGTAGATACGCAGTATTTT	CASSPQVDTQYF	-	TRBV18	TRBJ2-3	-
TGTGCCAGCAGTTACTCGAAGGGAGATTGGAGTGAAAAACTGTTTTTT	CASSYSKGDWSEKLFF	-	TRBV6-6	TRBJ1-4	-
TGTGCCAGCAGTTACTTCACAGGGGTGGACACTGAAGCTTTCTTT	CASSYFTGVDTEAFF	-	TRBV6-5	TRBJ1-1	TRBD1
TGTGCCAGCAGCCAAGTCTTCTCTGGGGCCAACGTCCTGACTTTC	CASSQVFSGANVLTF	-	TRBV14	TRBJ2-6	-
TGTGCCAGCAGAAATAGCGGGGGGCCCTACGAGCAGTACTTC	CASRNSGGPYEQYF	-	TRBV5-4	TRBJ2-7	TRBD2
TGTGCCAGCAGCGGCCGTTGGGGCGCGGGGGAGACCCAGTACTTC	CASSGRWGAGETQYF	-	TRBV9	TRBJ2-5	-
TGTGCCAGCAGCACAGGGTTAACGAACACTGAAGCTTTCTTT	CASSTGLTNTEAFF	-	TRBV7-6	TRBJ1-1	-
TGCGCCAGCAGCCAAACTCGGAACACAGACTATGGCTACACCTTC	CASSQTRNTDYGYTF	-	TRBV4-1	TRBJ1-2	-
TGCAGCGTTGGGCACACAGATACGCAGTATTTT	CSVGHTDTQYF	-	TRBV29-1	TRBJ2-3	-
TGTGCCAGCAGCCCCAGGACAGGGTGGGAGACCCAGTACTTC	CASSPRTGWETQYF	-	TRBV7-9	TRBJ2-5	TRBD1
TGTGCTAGTGGTTTAGGGGACAGGGGTGCCGATGAGCAGTTCTTC	CASGLGDRGADEQFF	-	TRBV12-5	TRBJ2-1	TRBD1
TGTGCCAGTAGGAGACAGGGCTTTGAAGCTTTCTTT	CASRRQGFEAFF	-	TRBV19	TRBJ1-1	TRBD1
TGTGCCAGCAGCCCACCGGGACAGGGAAGTTTGAGCTCCTATAATTCACCCCTCCACTTT	CASSPPGQGSLSSYNSPLHF	-	TRBV28	TRBJ1-6	TRBD1
TGTGCCAGCAGCCCAGGACTTGGAAGAGATGAGCAGTACTTC	CASSPGLGRDEQYF	once	TRBV7-3	TRBJ2-7	-
TGTGCCAGCAGCGTAGACCTAATTGTGGATGAGCAGTTCTTC	CASSVDLIVDEQFF	-	TRBV9	TRBJ2-1	-
TGTGCCAGCAGTTCTCGACAGGTCAAGAACACTGAAGCTTTCTTT	CASSSRQVKNTEAFF	-	TRBV27	TRBJ1-1	-
TGTGCCAGCAGCCTGACAGGGGGCGACGAGCAGTACTTC	CASSLTGGDEQYF	-	TRBV28	TRBJ2-7	TRBD1
TGTGCCAGCAGCGCGAGACGAGACAGGGGTTCGCCAGATACGCAGTATTTT	CASSARRDRGSPDTQYF	-	TRBV9	TRBJ2-3	TRBD1
TGTGCCAGCAGCCCCGGGACAGTATATGGCTACACCTTC	CASSPGTVYGYTF	-	TRBV5-4	TRBJ1-2	TRBD1
TGCGCCAGCAGCCCGAGGACAGTCAATCAGCCCCAGCATTTT	CASSPRTVNQPQHF	-	TRBV4-3	TRBJ1-5	-
TGTGCCAGCAGCTTAGATGCGGGGGCCTATGGCTACACCTTC	CASSLDAGAYGYTF	once	TRBV7-9	TRBJ1-2	-
TGTGCCAGCAGCTTGGGGGGAGGGTATGGCTACACCTTC	CASSLGGGYGYTF	-	TRBV5-6	TRBJ1-2	-
TGTGCCAGCACTGTGGGGGGGGACGGCGGAAACACCATATATTTT	CASTVGGDGGNTIYF	-	TRBV28	TRBJ1-3	-
TGCGCCAGCAGCCAAAATTGGGGGACAGATGGCTACACCTTC	CASSQNWGTDGYTF	-	TRBV5-1	TRBJ1-2	TRBD1
TGCAGTGCTAGGGCGAACACTGAAGCTTTCTTT	CSARANTEAFF	once	TRBV20-1	TRBJ1-1	-
TGCGCCAGCAGCCAAGATTTTGGCCAGGGCGCCTATGGCTACACCTTC	CASSQDFGQGAYGYTF	few	TRBV4-1	TRBJ1-2	-